This T cell receptor (beta chain) was identified in a study of blood T cell repertoires in COVID-19. Background on the study: T cells, B-cell-depleted T cells, or PBMCs provided the cDNA or gDNA that served as material.

As processed by the authors: The assay estimated nucleated cells by amplifying reference gene primers. The table came from immunoSEQ multiplex PCR; TCRdb's copy has only in-frame clones and leaves some out. V, J and clone size reflect that table, while D and trimming were determined from the DNA. The sample has about 110,000 clones; around 79% are singletons. The CDR3 length is 17 residues. Germline CDR1 is LGHDT and CDR2 is YNNKEL (reference sequence). V trimming: 3 bases; J trimming: 5 bases; junction bases outside the gene matches: 10. Sample: peripheral blood. The chain carries TRBV3-1 (or the pseudogene TRBV3-2) and TRBJ2-1; 10 positions match TRBD2. This TCR came from an elderly woman with active or convalescent COVID-19. Here the CDR3 DNA reads TGTGCCAGCAGCCATATAATACTAGCGGGGAAAGACAATGAGCAGTTCTTC. Translation: CASSHIILAGKDNEQFF.